The 24 T cell receptor beta chains presented below share a single source sample, sequenced in a study of blood T cell repertoires in COVID-19. The data were produced by immunoSEQ multiplex PCR, yet TCRdb's version contains in-frame clones alone and is incomplete. Seen here are fewer than 60,000 clones, 86% observed once, and the top ten hold 20% to 25%. Material for sequencing was peripheral blood. The receptors here all came from a woman of 80 years or more with acute or convalescent COVID-19.

V and J are TRBV19 and TRBJ2-1; D is perhaps TRBD1 (6 bases). Germline CDR1 and CDR2: LNHDA and SQIVND (reference sequence). V lost 3 bases and J 11 bases, leaving 20 bases between the germline ends. The CDR3 has 15 amino acids. CDR3 residues: CASSIGGGGGIKQFF. CDR3 nucleotide sequence: TGTGCCAGTAGTATTGGGGGCGGTGGGGGAATTAAGCAGTTCTTC.

This rearrangement joins TRBV13 to TRBJ1-6; TRBD1 aligns across 8 bases. This CDR3 is built from 16 residues. V dropped 5 bases and J dropped 9; count of bases not matched to a gene: 12. CDR1 and CDR2 (germline): PRHDT, FYEKMQ (reference sequence). In DNA form, the CDR3 reads TGTGCCAGCAGCATTCGGACAGGGATCCTTGGTTCACCCCTCCACTTT. Protein: CASSIRTGILGSPLHF.

The chain recombines TRBV6-1 with TRBJ1-3; D remains unclear. CDR1 and CDR2 (germline): MNHNS, SASEGT. Trimming removed 11 bases at V and 0 bases at J, with 14 bases between. CDR3 size: 14 residues. The CDR3 bases are TGTGCCGGCGGGATGGGCCGCTCTGGAAACACCATATATTTT. Residues: CAGGMGRSGNTIYF.

V is TRBV9 and J is TRBJ2-1; 7 bases fit TRBD2. V dropped 0 bases and J dropped 6; count of bases not matched to a gene: 3. Per germline, CDR1 SGDLS and CDR2 YYNGEE. The CDR3 has 14 residues. For the CDR3, the DNA is TGTGCCAGCAGCGTAGAAGAGCGGGGCAATGAGCAGTTCTTC. Translating gives CASSVEERGNEQFF.

The V and J genes are TRBV5-6 and TRBJ1-1, with a tentative D call TRBD1 (6 bases). V gave up 4 bases and J gave up 4 bases, with 17 bases separating them. CDR3 length equals 15 residues. CDR1 SGHDT and CDR2 YYEEEE come from the germline V gene. The CDR3 DNA follows: TGTGCCAGCAGCCCCACCCTACAGGGACGCACTGAAGCTTTCTTT. Residues: CASSPTLQGRTEAFF.

The CDR3 is CASSLTRASKETQYF. The CDR3 region has the DNA TGTGCCAGCAGCTTAACCCGCGCATCCAAAGAGACCCAGTACTTC. V gene TRBV11-1 combines with J gene TRBJ2-5; D unresolved. The CDR3 spans 15 residues. Deletions cut 2 bases from V and 3 bases from J, with 13 bases between. Per the germline V gene, CDR1 is SGHAT and CDR2 is FQDESV (reference sequence).

This chain links TRBV11-3 with TRBJ1-6; D may be TRBD1 (6 bases). Trimming took off 4 bases at V and 9 bases at J, with 10 bases between the two ends. The CDR3 runs to 13 residues. Germline CDR1 SGHNT, CDR2 YENEEA. The chain's CDR3 is CASSSDSLSPLHF. The CDR3 DNA reads as TGTGCCAGCAGCTCGGACAGCCTTTCACCCCTCCACTTT.

This chain uses TRBV6-5 with TRBJ1-4; D is uncertain. V was cut by 8 bases and J by 3 bases, with 13 bases left in between. CDR1 and CDR2 (germline): MNHEY, SVGAGI. This CDR3 has 14 amino acids. The CDR3 sequence: CASLYGGANEKLFF. The CDR3 nucleotides are TGTGCCAGCCTTTATGGTGGAGCTAATGAAAAACTGTTTTTT.

J is TRBJ1-1 and V is TRBV3-1 (or the pseudogene TRBV3-2), with a weak D call TRBD1 (5 bases). Germline lookup yields CDR1 LGHDT and CDR2 YNNKEL (reference sequence). Trimming left V 3 bases short and J 1 base short, with 15 bases between. CDR3 length: 16 amino acids. CDR3 nucleotide sequence: TGTGCCAGCAGCCAGACTGAACAGGTCCGGAACACTGAAGCTTTCTTT. It encodes CASSQTEQVRNTEAFF.

The chain joins TRBV6-6 to TRBJ1-4; 7 bases fit TRBD1. V gave up 6 bases and J gave up 4 bases; unmatched junction bases: 8. The CDR3 sequence is 15 residues long. Per germline, CDR1 MNHNY and CDR2 SVGAGI (reference sequence). CDR3 bases: TGTGCCAGCAGAGATCAATACAGGGGTAATGAAAAACTGTTTTTT. Protein sequence: CASRDQYRGNEKLFF.

The chain has TRBV29-1 and TRBJ2-5; the D is unclear. V lost 4 bases to trimming and J lost 1 base, with 10 bases between them. CDR1 and CDR2 from the germline V gene are SQVTM and ANQGSEA. The CDR3 spans 13 residues. CDR3 protein: CSVARAPQETQYF. CDR3 nucleotide sequence: TGCAGCGTTGCAAGAGCGCCCCAAGAGACCCAGTACTTC.

This rearrangement joins TRBV6-2 or TRBV6-3 to TRBJ2-7; 8 nucleotides line up with TRBD2. The J segment lost 0 bases and the V segment lost 2 bases, leaving 6 bases of the junction unmatched. CDR1 and CDR2 (germline): MNHEY, SVGEGT. This CDR3 spans 16 amino acids. The CDR3 region has the DNA TGTGCCAGCAGTTACCTTACTAGCGGAAGCTCCTACGAGCAGTACGTC. Amino acids: CASSYLTSGSSYEQYV.

The V call is TRBV19, the J call TRBJ1-5; D perhaps matches TRBD1 (6 bases). This CDR3 has 19 residues. The germline V and J ends were trimmed by 2 bases and 4 bases, with 24 bases remaining between them. Looked up from germline, CDR1 is LNHDA and CDR2 is SQIVND (reference sequence). CDR3 amino acids: CASSITGFTGTNWNQPQHF. The CDR3 coding sequence is TGTGCCAGTAGTATAACGGGATTCACCGGGACAAATTGGAATCAGCCCCAGCATTTT.

This chain joins TRBV2 and TRBJ1-5, with a possible D match to TRBD1 (5 bases). The CDR3 runs 13 residues. V was cut by 6 bases and J by 6 bases, with 12 bases left in between. CDR1 SNHLY and CDR2 FYNNEI come from the germline V gene. The CDR3 sequence: CASSGRGVQPQHF. CDR3 nucleotide sequence: TGTGCCAGCAGCGGACGGGGGGTTCAGCCCCAGCATTTT.

The V gene is TRBV2, the J gene TRBJ1-5; 7 bases map to TRBD1. The CDR3 runs to 15 residues. Trimming cost V 6 bases and J 3 bases; bases outside gene matches: 8. The V gene's germline CDR1 is SNHLY and CDR2 FYNNEI. Here the CDR3 DNA reads TGTGCCAGCAGGAACCCACAGGGGAACAATCAGCCCCAGCATTTT. Encoded protein: CASRNPQGNNQPQHF.

This clone has a handful of counts. The chain carries TRBV10-1 and TRBJ1-5; D remains unclear. Trimming took 7 bases from V and 0 from J, leaving 19 bases between them. This CDR3 spans 17 amino acids. Germline values: CDR1 WNHNN, CDR2 SYGVQD (reference sequence). CDR3 protein: CASTPQQQTGSNQPQHF. For the CDR3, the DNA is TGCGCCAGCACCCCACAGCAGCAAACTGGTAGCAATCAGCCCCAGCATTTT.

This clone was seen a handful of times. The chain joins TRBV28 to TRBJ2-1; D call uncertain. V was pared by 10 bases and J by 0 bases, with 4 bases between. In germline, CDR1 is MDHEN, CDR2 SYDVKM. CDR3 length: 11 amino acids. The CDR3, as DNA: TGTGCCATCTTCTCCTACAATGAGCAGTTCTTC. Translated: CAIFSYNEQFF.

This clone has only one observation. The chain has TRBV9 and TRBJ2-3; 7 bases line up with TRBD1. This CDR3 has 15 residues. Germline trimming cut 3 bases from V and 4 bases from J; bases unmatched to any gene: 8. Germline V CDR1 and CDR2: SGDLS, YYNGEE. The CDR3 bases are TGTGCCAGCAGCGCGTTACAGGGGACGGCAGATACGCAGTATTTT. This translates into CASSALQGTADTQYF.

This rearrangement joins TRBV6-5 to TRBJ1-1; maybe TRBD1 (5 bases). The length of the CDR3 is 13 residues. Germline V lookup: CDR1 MNHEY, CDR2 SVGAGI. Trimming removed 3 bases from V and 5 bases from J, with 10 bases in between. CDR3 protein: CASSYWGGTEAFF. The CDR3 bases are TGTGCCAGCAGTTATTGGGGGGGGACTGAAGCTTTCTTT.

For this clone: Other DNA sequences from this sample encode an identical CDR3 as well. V and J are TRBV11-2 and TRBJ2-3, with D unclear. CDR3 length equals 12 residues. Germline CDR1 reads SGHAT; CDR2 reads FQNNGV. V dropped 5 bases and J dropped 0 bases, with 3 bases sitting between them. CDR3 bases: TGTGCCAGCAGCCCAAGCACAGATACGCAGTATTTT. It is translated as CASSPSTDTQYF.

In DNA form, the CDR3 reads TGTGCCAGTAGTAGAACCGGGACAGGGGTGATCGGGGAGCTGTTTTTT. This gives the protein CASSRTGTGVIGELFF. The chain links TRBV19 to TRBJ2-2, with 10 bases that match TRBD1. Germline V gene lookup returns CDR1 LNHDA and CDR2 SQIVND (reference sequence). Unmatched junction bases numbered 9, after V lost 4 bases and J lost 7 bases. The CDR3 is 16 residues long.

The rearrangement links TRBV18 to TRBJ2-1, with 8 bases identical to TRBD1. The CDR3 loop spans 15 amino acids. The germline CDR1 and CDR2 sequences are KGHSH and LQKENI. V trimming: 5 bases; J trimming: 8 bases; junction bases outside the gene matches: 11. The CDR3 DNA is TGTGCCAGCTCAAGACGACAGGGGTCGGTCTATGAGCAGTTCTTC. Translation: CASSRRQGSVYEQFF.

In its sample, this clone was seen once. This rearrangement joins TRBV10-1 to TRBJ2-3; D may be TRBD2 (5 bases). The CDR3 covers 12 residues. The V end was cut by 3 bases, the J end by 10 bases, with 11 bases between. CDR1 and CDR2 from the germline V gene are WNHNN and SYGVQD (reference sequence). CDR3 residues: CASSDGEVAQYF. The CDR3, as DNA: TGCGCCAGCAGTGACGGGGAAGTTGCGCAGTATTTT.

The chain links TRBV7-3 to TRBJ2-1, with a weak D call TRBD2 (5 bases). There are 13 residues in the CDR3. The germline V gene has CDR1 SGHTA and CDR2 FQGTGA. Trimming took 5 bases from V and 6 from J, leaving 11 bases between them. CDR3 coding DNA: TGTGCCAGCAGCGACTACCCCGGCAATGAGCAGTTCTTC. It specifies CASSDYPGNEQFF.